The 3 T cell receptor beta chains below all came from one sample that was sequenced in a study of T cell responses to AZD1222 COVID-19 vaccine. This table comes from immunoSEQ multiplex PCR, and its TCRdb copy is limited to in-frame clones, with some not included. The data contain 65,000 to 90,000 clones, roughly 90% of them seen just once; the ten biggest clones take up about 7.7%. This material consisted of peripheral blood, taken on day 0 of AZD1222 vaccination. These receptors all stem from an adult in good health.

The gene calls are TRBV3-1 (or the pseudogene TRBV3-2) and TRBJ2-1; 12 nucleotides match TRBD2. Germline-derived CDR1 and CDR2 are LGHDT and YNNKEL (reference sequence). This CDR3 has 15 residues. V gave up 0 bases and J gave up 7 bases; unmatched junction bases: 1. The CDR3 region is CASSQELAGGNEQFF. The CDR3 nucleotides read TGTGCCAGCAGCCAAGAACTAGCGGGAGGAAATGAGCAGTTCTTC.

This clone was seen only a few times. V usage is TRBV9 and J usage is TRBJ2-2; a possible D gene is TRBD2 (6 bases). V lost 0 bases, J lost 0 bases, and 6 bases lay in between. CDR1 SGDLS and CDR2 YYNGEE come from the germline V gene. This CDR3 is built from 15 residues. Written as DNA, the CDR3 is TGTGCCAGCAGCGTAGGGGGGGCGAACACCGGGGAGCTGTTTTTT. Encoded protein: CASSVGGANTGELFF.

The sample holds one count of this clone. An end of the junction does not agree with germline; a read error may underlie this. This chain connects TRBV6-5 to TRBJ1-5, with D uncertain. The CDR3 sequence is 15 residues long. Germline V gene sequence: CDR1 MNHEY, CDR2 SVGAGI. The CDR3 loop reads CASSDSVYSNQPQHF. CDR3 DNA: TGTGCCAGCAGTGACTCAGTCTATAGCAATCAGCCCCAGCATTTT.